Shown below are 14 T cell receptor beta chains from a single sample sequenced in a study of shared clonotypes between healthy human individuals. TCRdb's copy holds only in-frame clones and misses some; the assay was immunoSEQ multiplex PCR. The sample has roughly 700,000 clones; about 74% are singletons. Sequences were obtained from memory CD4+ T cells sorted from blood. Subset of the sample: CD45RA-negative fraction. The receptors come from a woman between 25 and 40 years old in good health.

This clone was seen repeatedly, ten times or more. The J gene is TRBJ1-2, the V gene TRBV28; D is undetermined. Trimming shortened V by 5 bases and J by 1 base, and 14 bases separated the two germline ends. The CDR3 consists of 15 residues. Germline CDR1 and CDR2: MDHEN and SYDVKM. This chain's CDR3 is CASSNTGDGNYGYTF. CDR3 sequence (DNA): TGTGCCAGCAGTAACACCGGCGACGGTAACTATGGCTACACCTTC.

The CDR3 DNA reads TGTGCCTGGAGAGCGCAGATCTCTGGGGCCAACGTCCTGACTTTC. It specifies CAWRAQISGANVLTF. The chain links TRBV30 to TRBJ2-6, with D unresolved. This CDR3 region has 15 residues. With 3 bases removed from V and 0 bases from J, the gap between germline ends came to 9 bases. Germline CDR1 reads GTSNPN; CDR2 reads SVGIG (reference sequence).

The chain links TRBV7-6 to TRBJ1-1, with 9 positions matching TRBD1. This CDR3 contains 15 residues. With V trimmed by 2 bases and J by 6 bases, 7 bases remained unmatched. Germline V gene lookup returns CDR1 SGHVS and CDR2 FNYEAQ. The CDR3 region is CASSLPGQGSSEAFF. The CDR3, as DNA: TGTGCCAGCAGCTTACCGGGACAGGGTTCATCTGAAGCTTTCTTT.

This chain links TRBV28 with TRBJ1-2; D possibly corresponds to TRBD1 (5 bases). V lost 2 bases and J 4 bases, leaving 23 bases between the germline ends. CDR3 length: 18 residues. Germline values: CDR1 MDHEN, CDR2 SYDVKM. Written as DNA, the CDR3 is TGTGCCAGCAGTTTACCCACCATCGGGCTGGCCGGGGGCTATGGCTACACCTTC. Its protein product is CASSLPTIGLAGGYGYTF.

This clone showed up just once. V and J are TRBV7-9 and TRBJ1-4; TRBD1 matches 9 bases. Germline V gene sequence: CDR1 SEHNR, CDR2 FQNEAQ (reference sequence). This CDR3 spans 15 amino acids. V shed 4 bases and J 7 bases; nucleotides not matched to a gene: 7. CDR3 amino acids: CASSSDRGPAEKLFF. CDR3 nucleotide sequence: TGTGCCAGCAGCTCGGACAGGGGTCCTGCTGAAAAACTGTTTTTT.

This clone was counted many times. The rearrangement uses TRBV7-2 and TRBJ2-7; D gene unclear. Germline V gene lookup returns CDR1 SGHTA and CDR2 FQGNSA. V dropped 5 bases and J dropped 4 bases, with 15 bases sitting between them. This CDR3 comprises 14 residues. CDR3 coding DNA: TGTGCCAGCAGCGCGTACCTCAACAGTTACGAGCAGTACTTC. Amino acids: CASSAYLNSYEQYF.

This clone was detected a few times. The chain combines TRBV6-5 with TRBJ2-7, with D tentatively TRBD2 (6 bases). There are 12 residues in the CDR3. V was shortened by 5 bases and J by 7 bases, with 12 bases between the two germline ends. Looked up from germline, CDR1 is MNHEY and CDR2 is SVGAGI. The CDR3 DNA follows: TGTGCCAGCAGTGCCGGGGGTGGGGAGCAGTACTTC. Translating it yields CASSAGGGEQYF.

The chain uses TRBV5-6 and TRBJ1-1, with 8 bases aligning to TRBD1. V was pared by 0 bases and J by 8 bases, with 9 bases of the junction left unmatched. Germline V CDR1 and CDR2: SGHDT, YYEEEE. This CDR3 has 15 amino acids. As DNA, the CDR3 is TGTGCCAGCAGCTTGGAGGGACAGGACTTAATAGAAGCTTTCTTT. Translation gives CASSLEGQDLIEAFF. Full variable domain (missing parts from reference TRBV5-6 and TRBJ1-1): DAGVTQSPTHLIKTRGQQVTLRCSPKSGHDTVSWYQQALGQGPQFIFQYYEEEERQRGNFPDRFSGHQFPNYSSELNVNALLLGDSALYLCASSLEGQDLIEAFFGQGTRLTVV.

This chain connects TRBV7-6 to TRBJ1-5, with D possibly being TRBD1 (5 bases). The CDR3 consists of 14 residues. The V end lost 1 base, the J end lost 5 bases, and 9 bases lay between the germline ends. Per the germline V gene, CDR1 is SGHVS and CDR2 is FNYEAQ. The CDR3 sequence: CASSLDTGHQPQHF. The CDR3 region has the DNA TGTGCCAGCAGCTTAGATACAGGACATCAGCCCCAGCATTTT.

The chain links TRBV7-2 to TRBJ2-7; a possible D gene is TRBD1 (5 bases). Germline loops: CDR1 SGHTA, CDR2 FQGNSA. The CDR3 is made up of 16 amino acids. Trimming left V 1 base short and J 6 bases short, with 19 bases between. The CDR3 nucleotides are TGTGCCAGCAGCTTAGGCGTAGGACACCCACCCTTCGAGCAGTACTTC. This sequence encodes CASSLGVGHPPFEQYF.

As regards this clone: Different DNA sequences within this sample yield the same CDR3. This sequence joins TRBV7-8 and TRBJ1-5, with D uncertain. CDR3 length equals 13 residues. CDR1 is SGHVS and CDR2 is FQNEAQ in the germline V gene. Trimming left V 5 bases short and J 5 bases short, with 10 bases between. This CDR3 is CASSPQRDQPQHF. DNA of the CDR3: TGTGCCAGCAGCCCCCAACGAGATCAGCCCCAGCATTTT.

The J gene is TRBJ2-1, the V gene TRBV5-4; TRBD2 aligns across 8 bases. The CDR3 sequence is 14 residues long. Germline CDR1 is SGHNT and CDR2 is YYREEE (reference sequence). The ends lost 2 bases at V and 5 bases at J; junction bases unmatched: 3. The CDR3 nucleotides are TGTGCCAGCAGCTTAAGGACTAGCAACAATGAGCAGTTCTTC. Its translation is CASSLRTSNNEQFF.

This chain connects TRBV19 to TRBJ1-1; D perhaps matches TRBD1 (5 bases). The CDR3 is 15 residues long. Germline assignment: CDR1 LNHDA and CDR2 SQIVND (reference sequence). V lost 4 bases, J lost 2 bases, and 14 bases lay in between. The CDR3 DNA reads TGTGCCAGTAGTACGGGACCTGATTTCAACACTGAAGCTTTCTTT. Amino acids: CASSTGPDFNTEAFF.

The chain is built from TRBV28 and TRBJ1-5; D is undetermined. Germline-derived CDR1 and CDR2 are MDHEN and SYDVKM. The CDR3 loop spans 14 amino acids. V was pared by 7 bases and J by 9 bases, with 19 bases between. The CDR3 sequence is CASTLADGVRPQHF. DNA for the CDR3: TGTGCCAGCACCTTAGCGGACGGGGTTAGGCCCCAGCATTTT.